The T cell receptor (beta chain) under discussion was sequenced for a study of shared clonotypes between healthy human individuals. About this clone: The target antigen is unknown.

Study-wide results and limits: Estimated richness was generally greater in naive than memory subsets. Generation of non-shared clonotypes was less probable than generation of clonotypes shared by all four donors. The authors expected sequencing depth to affect clonotype sharing among donors.

Sequenced by immunoSEQ multiplex PCR; TCRdb stores in-frame clones only, minus some. The top ten clones hold roughly 0.13% of a sample with more than 2 million clones, nearly 97% of them seen once. The TCR comes from a man aged 18-30 years in good health. Sample: naive CD4+ T cells sorted from blood. The subset here: CD45RA+ positively selected.

In DNA form, the CDR3 reads TGTGCCAGCAGTTTACTCGGGGGCTCTAGGGGGTACGAGCAGTACTTC. Translated, it gives CASSLLGGSRGYEQYF. The gene calls are TRBV6-6 and TRBJ2-7, with D perhaps being TRBD1 or TRBD2 (6 bases each). Germline V lookup: CDR1 MNHNY, CDR2 SVGAGI (reference sequence). Trimming left V 4 bases short and J 4 bases short, with 20 bases between. The CDR3 is 16 residues long.